The sequence of this T cell receptor beta chain was determined in a study of T cell responses to AZD1222 COVID-19 vaccine. Sequencing used immunoSEQ multiplex PCR; TCRdb keeps in-frame clones, though not all of them. The profile shows approximately 100,000 clones, 75% to 90% of them singletons. This CDR3 has 19 residues. Germline V CDR1 and CDR2: LGHDT, YNNKEL (reference sequence). The V segment lost 4 bases and the J segment 0 bases; nucleotides outside the gene matches: 12. Points on this clone: Antigen: not known.

Whole-study findings and limits: Close to half of all spike-specific TCRs reportedly target regions of the variants that are unmutated.

This rearrangement joins TRBV3-1 (or the pseudogene TRBV3-2) to TRBJ2-7, with 13 bases fitting TRBD2. The TCR sequence derives from an adult in good health. Material: peripheral blood, obtained on day 0 of AZD1222 vaccination. The CDR3 DNA is TGTGCCAGCAGCCTTCCGACTAGCGGGGGGCGGGTGGTCTCCTACGAGCAGTACTTC. Translated: CASSLPTSGGRVVSYEQYF.